These 16 T cell receptor beta chains were all obtained from the same sample, sequenced in a study of blood T cells in healthy people across ages. Through a sample-barcoded 5' primer and a J-beta primer mix, a second PCR was run for roughly 6 to 12 cycles. TCRdb recomputed calls from the 5' RACE reads with MiXCR, one row per CDR3 protein. Among 720,000 or so distinct CDR3 sequences listed, around 38% were seen once. The material sequenced was blood. The receptors were gathered from an older man in good health.

This clonotype was observed once. The chain combines TRBV9 with TRBJ1-2; D call uncertain. Trimming stripped 0 bases from V and 0 bases from J, with 12 bases between. The CDR3 extends over 16 amino acids. The germline gives CDR1 SGDLS, CDR2 YYNGEE. The CDR3 loop is CASSVVSQVSNYGYTF. CDR3 DNA sequence: TGTGCCAGCAGCGTAGTATCGCAGGTTTCTAACTATGGCTACACCTTC.

The chain is built from TRBV20-1 and TRBJ2-7; D ambiguous. With the DNA end fitting TRBJ2-5 better, the J assignment may be wrong. CDR3 size: 12 residues. Per the germline V gene, CDR1 is DFQATT and CDR2 is SNEGSKA (reference sequence). The chain's CDR3 is CSARPPGETQYF. CDR3 DNA: TGCAGTGCTAGGCCCCCAGGAGAGACCCAGTACTTC.

As concerns this clonotype: A single base separates this from a much larger clone, so it may be a read error. V and J are TRBV4-2 and TRBJ2-5; the D is unclear. The length of the CDR3 is 13 residues. Germline CDR1 reads LGHNA; CDR2 reads YNFKEQ. CDR3 nucleotides: TGTGCCGGCAGCCAAGCCCGCCAGGAGACCCAGTACTTC. It encodes CAGSQARQETQYF.

This clonotype showed up many times. The CDR3 DNA reads TGTGCCAGCAGCTTATCCCGTCGGATAGGCTACACCTTC. Translated, it gives CASSLSRRIGYTF. V gene TRBV7-2 combines with J gene TRBJ1-2; D gene uncertain. CDR1 and CDR2 (germline): SGHTA, FQGNSA. The ends were cut back, 2 bases at V and 8 bases at J, with 12 bases in the middle. This CDR3 has 13 amino acids.

This chain joins TRBV18 and TRBJ2-3; tentative D call: TRBD2 (5 bases). Per the germline V gene, CDR1 is KGHSH and CDR2 is LQKENI. The CDR3 is made up of 16 amino acids. Between the trimmed V and J ends, which lost 4 bases and 1 base, there was a span of 15 bases. The CDR3 loop is CASSRTDGGRTDTQYF. CDR3 coding DNA: TGTGCCAGCTCACGTACGGACGGAGGACGCACAGATACGCAGTATTTT.

The chain employs TRBV9 and TRBJ2-1; TRBD1 or TRBD2 may be the D gene (6 bases each). This CDR3 spans 16 amino acids. V was cut by 0 bases and J by 9 bases, with 19 bases left in between. Germline V gene data show CDR1 as SGDLS and CDR2 as YYNGEE. The CDR3 loop is CASSVGGGLGDSEQFF. The CDR3 nucleotides are TGTGCCAGCAGCGTAGGAGGGGGGTTGGGTGACAGTGAGCAGTTCTTC.

In its sample, this clonotype was seen many times. The J gene is TRBJ2-7, the V gene TRBV7-8; tentatively, D is TRBD1 (6 bases). With 5 bases removed from V and 1 base from J, the gap between germline ends came to 9 bases. Germline V gene sequence: CDR1 SGHVS, CDR2 FQNEAQ. The CDR3 has 13 residues. CDR3: CASSVDRSYEQYF. The CDR3, as DNA: TGTGCCAGCAGCGTGGACAGATCCTACGAGCAGTACTTC.

This clonotype was found a few times. This chain joins TRBV6-2 or TRBV6-3 and TRBJ1-2; tentative D call: TRBD1 (5 bases). The CDR3 runs 15 residues. Germline values: CDR1 MNHEY, CDR2 SVGEGT. V lost 7 bases, J lost 0 bases, and 15 bases lay in between. For the CDR3, the DNA is TGTGCCAGCAACACCGGCGGGGGAGCTAACTATGGCTACACCTTC. It translates to CASNTGGGANYGYTF.

In its sample, this clonotype was seen a few times. The chain is built from TRBV6-1 and TRBJ2-6; D is ambiguous. The CDR3 length is 16 residues. V dropped 2 bases and J dropped 2 bases, with 10 bases sitting between them. The germline V gene encodes CDR1 MNHNS and CDR2 SASEGT. CDR3: CASSELVLPGANVLTF. The CDR3 coding sequence is TGTGCCAGCAGTGAACTGGTTCTCCCTGGGGCCAACGTCCTGACTTTC.

This chain joins TRBV10-3 and TRBJ2-1, with 12 bases lining up with TRBD2. V shed 5 bases and J 8 bases; nucleotides not matched to a gene: 1. The CDR3 is 13 amino acids. Germline CDR1 reads ENHRY; CDR2 reads SYGVKD. CDR3: CAISLAGGYEQFF. The CDR3 coding sequence is TGTGCCATCAGTCTAGCGGGGGGGTATGAGCAGTTCTTC.

The gene calls are TRBV4-3 and TRBJ2-7, with 12 bases that match TRBD2. This CDR3 has 20 amino acids. CDR1 and CDR2 (germline): LGHNA, YSLEER. The V and J ends lost 0 bases and 0 bases, in that order; junction bases with no gene match: 12. CDR3 DNA sequence: TGCGCCAGCAGCCAAGAGTTGACTAGCGGGGGACTTAGAAGCTCCTACGAGCAGTACTTC. Encoded protein: CASSQELTSGGLRSSYEQYF.

Comments on this clonotype: A read error may explain this, as a much larger clone is one base away. The chain links TRBV4-3 to TRBJ2-1; D call uncertain. The CDR3 length is 15 residues. Trimming took off 0 bases at V and 10 bases at J, with 16 bases between the two ends. CDR1 and CDR2 (germline): LGHNA, YSLEER. CDR3 region: CASSQEPNYSYEQFF. Written as DNA, the CDR3 is TGCGCCAGCAGCCAAGAACCGAATTACTCCTACGAGCAGTTCTTC.

The chain carries TRBV20-1 and TRBJ2-7; D gene uncertain. The germline CDR1 and CDR2 sequences are DFQATT and SNEGSKA (reference sequence). The CDR3 totals 13 residues. With 2 bases removed from V and 5 bases from J, the gap between germline ends came to 13 bases. CDR3 amino acids: CSARRTPTNEQYF. The CDR3 nucleotides are TGCAGTGCTAGAAGGACCCCAACTAACGAGCAGTACTTC.

The chain recombines TRBV7-9 with TRBJ2-7; the match to TRBD1 covers 7 bases. The CDR3 runs to 13 residues. Germline V gene sequence: CDR1 SEHNR, CDR2 FQNEAQ (reference sequence). V lost 1 base, J lost 6 bases, and 3 bases stayed unmatched. The CDR3 DNA follows: TGTGCCAGCAGCTTAGGGACAGGTCTCGAGCAGTACTTC. Amino acids: CASSLGTGLEQYF.

This clonotype was picked up a small number of times. This chain uses TRBV28 with TRBJ2-1, with TRBD2 matching over 10 bases. The CDR3 is 16 residues long. The trim removed 4 bases at V and 8 bases at J, leaving 11 bases unmatched. Germline CDR1 reads MDHEN; CDR2 reads SYDVKM. CDR3 bases: TGTGCCAGCAGTTCCTCACTAGCGGGACCCAGGCATGAGCAGTTCTTC. This gives the protein CASSSSLAGPRHEQFF. Full variable domain (outside the CDR3, taken from reference TRBV28 and TRBJ2-1): DVKVTQSSRYLVKRTGEKVFLECVQDMDHENMFWYRQDPGLGLRLIYFSYDVKMKEKGDIPEGYSVSREKKERFSLILESASTNQTSMYLCASSSSLAGPRHEQFFGPGTRLTVL.

The chain employs TRBV6-1 and TRBJ1-1, with a possible D match to TRBD1 (5 bases). V was shortened by 3 bases and J by 7 bases, with 18 bases between the two germline ends. The CDR3 totals 15 residues. Germline lookup yields CDR1 MNHNS and CDR2 SASEGT. CDR3 bases: TGTGCCAGCAGTGAGTCTGCCGGGACCGCGCATGAAGCTTTCTTT. Protein: CASSESAGTAHEAFF.